This note documents a single TCR beta chain sequence. The antigen is not known. The data stem from a study of tissue T cells after allogeneic stem cell transplantation. This CDR3 region has 14 residues. V was cut by 10 bases and J by 5 bases, with 15 bases left in between. Germline assignment: CDR1 MNHEY and CDR2 SVGAGI. Using immunoSEQ multiplex PCR, the repertoire was profiled, and TCRdb retains in-frame clones only, with some absent. The repertoire consists of 25,000 or so clones, with less than 95% occurring once and the leading ten covering roughly 2%. Study-wide results and caveats: Tissue-detected TCR repertoire was only partly captured by blood and spleen T cells. Limitations included a small, clinically heterogeneous cohort and limited sampling depth.

The chain has TRBV6-5 and TRBJ1-6; tentatively, D is TRBD1 (5 bases). The TCR originated in a male donor aged 60 or over who later had graft-versus-host disease after an allogeneic stem cell transplant. This specimen consisted of blood, obtained before transplantation. The CDR3 DNA reads as TGTGCCACTAGCTGGACGGGGGATAATTCACCCCTCCACTTT. It translates to CATSWTGDNSPLHF.